The clone carrying this T cell receptor (beta chain) came up a few times. Its target is not known. The data derive from a study of T-cell reconstitution after alpha-beta-depleted transplantation in children. Unique molecular identifiers were used in preparing the TCRbeta library. TCRdb re-called the PCR reads through MiXCR, storing one row per CDR3 protein. Of 45,000 to 70,000 distinct CDR3 sequences detected, 40% to 55% appear once; the ten largest clones hold roughly 98%. Regarding the study as a whole: Diversity and T-cell counts at one year after transplant derived mostly from new T cells. From surviving recipient T cells and thymic progenitors came the high day-60 TCRbeta diversity observed in some patients. Approximately two months post-transplant, alpha-beta T cells reportedly originated from several hundred expanded graft clones.

CDR1 SGHRS and CDR2 YFSETQ come from the germline V gene. Trimming removed 0 bases from V and 0 bases from J, with 4 bases in between. This CDR3 is 14 amino acids long. This sequence originates from a male patient younger than 18 who had a stem cell transplant for acute lymphoblastic leukemia, so the T cells may come from the graft donor. The rearrangement uses TRBV5-1 and TRBJ2-1, with D unresolved. Here the sequenced sample was PBMCs, mostly from graft donor cells, taken 360 days after TCRalphabeta/CD19-depleted stem cell transplant. The CDR3 region has the DNA TGCGCCAGCAGCTTGGGTTTCTCCTACAATGAGCAGTTCTTC. Amino acids: CASSLGFSYNEQFF.